The entry below gives a single T cell receptor beta chain sequence along with its context. This entry comes from a study of OX40 agonist ivuxolimab in advanced cancers. The data were produced by immunoSEQ multiplex PCR, yet TCRdb's version contains in-frame clones alone and is incomplete. The sample has around 63,000 clones; roughly nine tenths are singletons. The length of the CDR3 is 16 residues. Germline lookup yields CDR1 SGHRS and CDR2 YFSETQ. The junction had 15 bases not matched to a gene; V was cut back by 7 bases and J by 7 bases. The receptor was isolated from an adult with an advanced solid tumor such as melanoma, head and neck, liver or kidney cancer. The gene calls are TRBV5-1 and TRBJ2-1; 9 bases match TRBD2. Sequencing used CD4+ or CD8+ T cells sorted from blood, obtained in a trial of the OX40 agonist ivuxolimab. CDR3 coding DNA: TGCGCCAGCCGCCCCTCTGCGGGGGGGCTGTGGAATGAGCAGTTCTTC. Translation: CASRPSAGGLWNEQFF.